This note documents a single T cell receptor (beta chain) sequence. Sequencing of TCR beta was carried out in blood CD8+ and CD4+ T cells. The patients who served as multiple sclerosis controls were treatment-naive and had stable or active relapsing-remitting disease that fulfilled the revised McDonald criteria. Negative isolation was used for CD8+ and CD4+ T cells and FACS enrichment for TEMRA cells. This sample stems from a study of CD8 T cells in Susac syndrome. It was with random hexamers that roughly 0.45 to 1 ug RNA was reverse transcribed. TCR beta CDR3 was amplified by immunoSEQ covering 54 Vbeta and 13 Jbeta. TCRdb ran MiXCR on the immunoSEQ multiplex PCR reads and lists one entry per CDR3 protein. The repertoire holds around 150,000 distinct CDR3 sequences, with roughly 96% as singletons. This CDR3 comprises 13 residues. Germline V gene data show CDR1 as SGHVS and CDR2 as FNYEAQ. Germline trimming cut 4 bases from V and 7 bases from J; bases unmatched to any gene: 4.

Sequenced material: CD4+ T cells from PBMCs. This TCR derives from a human donor with multiple sclerosis. The J gene is TRBJ2-4, the V gene TRBV7-6; 7 bases fit TRBD1. In DNA form, the CDR3 reads TGTGCCAGCAGCTGGGACAGCCGGAACATTCAGTACTTC. It encodes CASSWDSRNIQYF.